The present T cell receptor (beta chain) was sequenced within a study of blood T cell repertoires in COVID-19. Looking at the study overall: The samples span acute and convalescent COVID-19 from the United States, Italy and Spain.

Patients in Seattle were enrolled during active infection, then followed longitudinally. Germline CDR1 reads SNHLY; CDR2 reads FYNNEI. The CDR3 loop spans 15 amino acids. Trimming at V came to 7 bases and at J to 3 bases, leaving 12 bases not matched to a gene. Assay used: immunoSEQ multiplex PCR; TCRdb lists only in-frame clones, some missing. Here the sample spans some 360,000 clones, 70% to 90% being singletons. This chain uses TRBV2 with TRBJ2-7, with 7 bases that match TRBD1. Sequences were obtained from peripheral blood. This clonotype was sampled from a woman aged 60-75 years with COVID-19, enrolled during active disease. CDR3 residues: CASIPPRQGVYEQYF. The DNA of the CDR3 is TGTGCCAGCATTCCTCCGAGACAGGGCGTCTACGAGCAGTACTTC.